The source of this T cell receptor beta chain is a study of cytomegalovirus exposure and HLA in healthy donors. Findings and limits, study-wide: Most TCR sequences showed up rarely, but some public TCRs showed up in many donors. An analysis done earlier found most TCR beta V segments productive about 90% or about 30% of the time. There were 150 to 200 TCR beta chains listed as cytomegalovirus-associated. TCR beta sequences reportedly predicted most subjects' HLA-A and HLA-B alleles accurately.

Primers for the PCR totalled 60 Vbeta and 13 Jbeta. Method: immunoSEQ multiplex PCR; TCRdb's copy keeps in-frame clones and lacks some. In the table there are 130,000 or so clones, roughly 79% of which are singletons. Germline values: CDR1 SGHDN, CDR2 FVKESK. There are 16 residues in the CDR3. V was clipped by 4 bases and J by 5 bases; unmatched bases: 10. A remark on this clone: As yet, its antigen is unknown.

This TCR was recovered from a middle-aged woman in good health and CMV-seronegative. Source material: PBMCs. The rearrangement uses TRBV14 and TRBJ2-5; TRBD1 aligns across 10 bases. DNA for the CDR3: TGTGCCAGCAGCCCCGGGACAGGGGTACCTAGGGAGACCCAGTACTTC. As protein: CASSPGTGVPRETQYF.